The rows below give T cell receptor beta chains drawn from one sample of a study of OX40 agonist ivuxolimab in advanced cancers. Produced via immunoSEQ multiplex PCR; TCRdb's table is partial and in-frame only. The table lists 74,000 or so clones, 80% to 95% of them singletons, with about 1.8% in the top ten. The material sequenced was CD4+ or CD8+ T cells sorted from blood, taken in a trial of the OX40 agonist ivuxolimab. Receptors were obtained from an adult with an advanced solid tumor such as melanoma, head and neck, liver or kidney cancer. The CDR3 runs from the conserved cysteine through the conserved F or W. The order of the fields is clone size, V gene, J gene, D gene, CDR3 protein, CDR3 DNA. A D gene is named only where the DNA matches it firmly. Expanded clones get a size class; other rows say once, few or many, or leave the size out.

-	TRBV6-5	TRBJ2-1	TRBD2	CASSSFILAGYNEQFF	TGTGCCAGCAGTTCCTTTATACTAGCGGGGTACAATGAGCAGTTCTTC
-	TRBV7-2	TRBJ1-4	-	CASSLIVGLATNEKLFF	TGTGCCAGCAGCTTGATTGTTGGGCTTGCAACTAATGAAAAACTGTTTTTT
once	TRBV28	TRBJ2-1	-	CASSLYNEQFF	TGTGCCAGCAGTCTTTACAATGAGCAGTTCTTC
-	TRBV7-2	TRBJ1-1	-	CASSLVENTEAFF	TGTGCCAGCAGCTTAGTGGAGAACACTGAAGCTTTCTTT
-	TRBV7-9	TRBJ2-7	TRBD1	CASSLDRGGTIPYEQYF	TGTGCCAGCAGCCTGGACAGGGGTGGGACTATACCCTACGAGCAGTACTTC
-	TRBV19	TRBJ2-7	TRBD1	CASSTPTTGLKSYEQYF	TGTGCCAGTAGTACTCCAACGACAGGGCTTAAGTCCTACGAGCAGTACTTC
-	TRBV6-5	TRBJ1-6	-	CATSRASSTPPLHF	TGTGCCACCTCAAGGGCCTCGTCTACCCCACCCCTCCACTTT
-	TRBV27	TRBJ1-2	TRBD1	CASRDLQGKYGYTF	TGTGCCAGCAGAGACCTACAGGGGAAGTATGGCTACACCTTC
-	TRBV10-1	TRBJ1-1	-	CASSRALNTEAFF	TGCGCCAGCAGCAGGGCCTTGAACACTGAAGCTTTCTTT
-	TRBV6-4	TRBJ2-3	-	CASSDSIQRGGTDTQYF	TGTGCCAGCAGTGACTCGATTCAACGGGGAGGCACAGATACGCAGTATTTT
once	TRBV28	TRBJ1-2	-	CASSFEGKGYGYTF	TGTGCCAGCAGTTTCGAGGGAAAAGGCTATGGCTACACCTTC
-	TRBV10-3	TRBJ2-5	TRBD2	CASGLAGETQYF	TGTGCCAGCGGACTAGCGGGAGAGACCCAGTACTTC
-	TRBV12-2	TRBJ2-6	-	CASRLGSLIQVGRISGANVLTF	TGTGCAAGTCGCTTAGGCTCGTTAATTCAGGTGGGGAGGATCTCTGGGGCCAACGTCCTGACTTTC
-	TRBV15	TRBJ2-5	-	CATSRDKGSQETQYF	TGTGCCACCAGCAGAGATAAGGGATCCCAAGAGACCCAGTACTTC
-	TRBV6-5	TRBJ1-1	-	CASSHGHVAFF	TGTGCCAGCAGCCACGGACATGTGGCTTTCTTT
-	TRBV11-3	TRBJ2-5	-	CASSFGGETQYF	TGTGCCAGCAGCTTTGGTGGGGAGACCCAGTACTTC
-	TRBV27	TRBJ2-1	-	CASSLLTGNNEQFF	TGTGCCAGCAGTTTGTTGACGGGAAACAATGAGCAGTTCTTC
-	TRBV5-1	TRBJ2-7	TRBD1	CASSLRNGTGDLYEQYF	TGCGCCAGCAGCTTGCGTAACGGGACAGGGGACCTCTACGAGCAGTACTTC
-	TRBV7-2	TRBJ2-2	TRBD1	CASSSTPDREAGELFF	TGTGCCAGCAGCTCCACCCCGGACAGGGAGGCCGGGGAGCTGTTTTTT
-	TRBV7-9	TRBJ1-2	TRBD1	CASSLELLQGYGYTF	TGTGCCAGCAGCTTAGAACTATTACAGGGGTATGGCTACACCTTC
-	TRBV7-2	TRBJ2-2	TRBD2	CASSETSGRGTGELFF	TGTGCCAGCAGCGAGACTAGCGGGAGAGGTACCGGGGAGCTGTTTTTT
-	TRBV19	TRBJ2-3	-	CASSIEANTDTQYF	TGCGCCAGTAGTATAGAGGCAAACACAGATACGCAGTATTTT
-	TRBV6-6	TRBJ1-4	-	CASRPGFVATNEKLFF	TGTGCCAGCAGGCCAGGGTTCGTGGCAACTAATGAAAAACTGTTTTTT
-	TRBV28	TRBJ1-2	TRBD1	CASRFPTGGAYGYTF	TGTGCCAGCAGATTCCCGACAGGGGGGGCCTATGGCTACACCTTC
few	TRBV9	TRBJ2-2	TRBD2	CASSVGLAGTGELFF	TGTGCCAGCAGCGTAGGACTAGCGGGAACCGGGGAGCTGTTTTTT
-	TRBV5-1	TRBJ2-7	TRBD2	CASSLVAGGSGEQYF	TGCGCCAGCAGCTTGGTAGCGGGAGGGTCTGGCGAGCAGTACTTC
-	TRBV18	TRBJ1-1	-	CASSPLMDRNTEAFF	TGTGCCAGCTCACCACTAATGGACAGGAACACTGAAGCTTTCTTT
-	TRBV21-1	TRBJ1-1	-	CASSKFPGMNTEAFF	TGTGCCAGCAGCAAATTTCCAGGAATGAACACTGAAGCTTTCTTT
-	TRBV5-1	TRBJ2-5	-	CASSSGLTRGTQYF	TGCGCCAGCAGCTCGGGACTCACGAGGGGAACCCAGTACTTC
-	TRBV6-1	TRBJ2-1	-	CASSFRPLEQFF	TGTGCCAGCAGTTTTCGACCCTTAGAGCAGTTCTTC
-	TRBV11-3	TRBJ1-2	TRBD1	CASSPRTGFNYGYTF	TGTGCCAGCAGCCCTCGGACAGGCTTCAACTATGGCTACACCTTC
-	TRBV5-1	TRBJ2-3	-	CASSTRGAADTQYF	TGCGCCAGCAGCACCAGGGGAGCGGCAGATACGCAGTATTTT
-	TRBV6-1	TRBJ1-6	TRBD1	CASSRDRMTPLHF	TGTGCCAGCAGCCGGGACAGGATGACACCCCTCCACTTT
-	TRBV7-9	TRBJ1-3	TRBD1	CASSLGQAGNTIYF	TGTGCCAGCAGCTTGGGACAGGCTGGAAACACCATATATTTT
-	TRBV27	TRBJ2-5	-	CASKGALQETQYF	TGTGCCAGCAAGGGAGCGCTACAAGAGACCCAGTACTTC
-	TRBV5-6	TRBJ2-5	-	CASSLLNQGTETQYF	TGTGCCAGCAGCTTGCTCAATCAGGGAACCGAGACCCAGTACTTC
-	TRBV10-3	TRBJ1-3	-	CAISGAAGNTIYF	TGTGCCATCAGTGGGGCAGCTGGAAACACCATATATTTT
-	TRBV19	TRBJ2-3	-	CASRGTSDTQYF	TGTGCCAGTAGGGGGACTTCAGATACGCAGTATTTT
-	TRBV7-9	TRBJ2-5	TRBD2	CASSAGTSGRGETQYF	TGTGCCAGCAGCGCAGGGACTAGCGGGAGAGGAGAGACCCAGTACTTC
-	TRBV6-1	TRBJ2-7	-	CASRKHYEQYF	TGTGCCAGCAGAAAGCACTACGAGCAGTACTTC
-	TRBV7-3	TRBJ1-1	-	CASSLETYTEAFF	TGTGCCAGCAGCTTAGAAACCTACACTGAAGCTTTCTTT
-	TRBV15	TRBJ2-2	-	CATSRRLGAGGAYTGELFF	TGTGCCACCAGCAGACGACTCGGGGCGGGCGGGGCGTACACCGGGGAGCTGTTTTTT
-	TRBV5-1	TRBJ2-3	-	CASSGTVVDTQYF	TGCGCCAGCAGTGGAACTGTGGTAGATACGCAGTATTTT
-	TRBV11-3	TRBJ2-3	-	CASSRSGPVFTDTQYF	TGTGCCAGCAGCCGCTCGGGGCCTGTCTTCACAGATACGCAGTATTTT
-	TRBV6-1	TRBJ1-1	TRBD1	CAGGTGRGTEAFF	TGTGCCGGGGGGACAGGCCGTGGCACTGAAGCTTTCTTT